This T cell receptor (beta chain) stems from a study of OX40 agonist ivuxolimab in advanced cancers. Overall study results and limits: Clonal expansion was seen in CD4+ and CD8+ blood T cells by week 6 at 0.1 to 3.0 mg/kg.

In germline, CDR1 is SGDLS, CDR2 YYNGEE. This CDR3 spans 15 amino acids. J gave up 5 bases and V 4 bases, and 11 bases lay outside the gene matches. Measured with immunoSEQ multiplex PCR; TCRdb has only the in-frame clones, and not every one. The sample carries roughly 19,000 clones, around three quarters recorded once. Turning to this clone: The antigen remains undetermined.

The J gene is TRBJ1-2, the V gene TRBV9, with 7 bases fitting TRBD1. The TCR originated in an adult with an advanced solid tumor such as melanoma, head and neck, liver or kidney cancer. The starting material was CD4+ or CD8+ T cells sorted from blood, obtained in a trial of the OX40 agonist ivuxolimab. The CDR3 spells CASSRPAGGGYGYTF. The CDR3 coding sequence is TGTGCCAGCAGCCGCCCGGCAGGGGGTGGGTATGGCTACACCTTC.